The T cell receptor beta chain under discussion was sequenced for a study of CD8+CD57+ T cells in acquired aplastic anemia. Across the study: On average, sorted CD4+ and CD8+ cells gave roughly 2.9 ug of DNA.

Germline loops: CDR1 SGHTA, CDR2 FQGTGA. Deletions cut 2 bases from V and 5 bases from J, with 10 bases between. The CDR3 covers 13 residues. Study-wide results and limits: There were about 27 CD8+ CDR3 sequences that occurred in both patients and controls. Between patients and controls, CD8+ Simpson's diversity did not vary significantly.

CDR3 and TCR beta VDJ profiling relied on genomic DNA as the template. Each CDR3 protein gets one entry after TCRdb re-called the reads with MiXCR. The sample carries approximately 270,000 distinct CDR3 sequences, roughly three fifths recorded once. In this sample, this clonotype turned up a few times. Its antigen is as yet unknown. The specimen sequenced was sorted CD4+, CD8+, or CD8+CD57+ T cells (not recorded which) from PBMCs. The sequence came from a human donor with severe aplastic anemia or a healthy control (not recorded which). The chain has TRBV7-3 and TRBJ2-7; perhaps TRBD2 as D (6 bases). CDR3 bases: TGTGCCAGCAGCTTACGCGGGATCCACGAGCAGTACTTC. Encoded protein: CASSLRGIHEQYF. Full variable domain (rest looked up from reference TRBV7-3 and TRBJ2-7): GAGVSQTPSNKVTEKGKYVELRCDPISGHTALYWYRQSLGQGPEFLIYFQGTGAADDSGLPNDRFFAVRPEGSVSTLKIQRTERGDSAVYLCASSLRGIHEQYFGPGTRLTVT.